This TCR beta chain is drawn from a study of post-analysis software for immune sequencing data. At the level of the study: The disease courses spanned relapsing-remitting, secondary progressive and progressive-relapsing forms of multiple sclerosis.

Trimming pared 2 bases from V and 7 bases from J, leaving 24 bases between. Looked up from germline, CDR1 is SGHDN and CDR2 is FVKESK. This CDR3 has 18 residues. A note on this clonotype: No antigen is known for it.

Unique molecular identifiers were present in the TCR beta cDNA libraries. Each sample of roughly 0.9 to 11 million input T cells yielded 500,000 or so cDNA molecules, so each molecule approximated one T cell. Using its own MiXCR run on the PCR reads, TCRdb lists one record per CDR3 protein. Among roughly 730,000 distinct CDR3 sequences listed, just under 30% were seen once. Study conclusions and caveats: When patients were compared with controls, four to six TRBV segments were more frequent, TRBV5-6, TRBV5-1 and TRBV20-1 among them. The study found significantly lower normalized Chao1 diversity in multiple sclerosis patients than in controls. F measure grouped same-batch samples tightly together.

The gene calls are TRBV14 and TRBJ2-4; a weak D match, TRBD2 (6 bases). The clonotype comes from a girl between 5 and 17 years old with multiple sclerosis. The sample was blood. The CDR3 DNA reads TGTGCCAGCAGCCAATATAAGTATGGAGGGCCCGGGGCGAACATTCAGTACTTC. Translation gives CASSQYKYGGPGANIQYF.